The T cell receptor beta chain described here comes from a study of ipilimumab plus nivolumab after autologous stem cell transplantation. Sequencing was performed with immunoSEQ multiplex PCR; in TCRdb, only in-frame clones are kept and a portion is missing. Counted here are over 35,000 clones, around 93% occurring once; the ten biggest clones make up approximately 0.92%. Germline V lookup: CDR1 SEHNR, CDR2 FQNEAQ (reference sequence). Trimming cost V 4 bases and J 4 bases; bases outside gene matches: 10. This CDR3 has 17 residues. The input for sequencing was PBMCs, taken in a trial of ipilimumab plus nivolumab as post-transplant consolidation. The sequence was collected from a male donor with multiple myeloma. The chain couples TRBV7-9 to TRBJ1-2, with 12 bases fitting TRBD1. DNA of the CDR3: TGTGCCAGCAGCTCCCTGGGAGGGACAGGGGGCAGCTATGGCTACACCTTC. Translating it yields CASSSLGGTGGSYGYTF.